Below, one T cell receptor beta chain is given with its context. These data originate in a study of blood T cell repertoires in COVID-19. About the study: The United States, Italy and Spain were the sources of the acute and convalescent COVID-19 samples.

Trimming took off 0 bases at V and 7 bases at J, with 13 bases between the two ends. The CDR3 sequence is 14 residues long. The germline CDR1 and CDR2 sequences are SGHRS and YFSETQ. Per the study methods: Scientists estimated how many nucleated cells there were by amplifying reference gene primers. Assay used: immunoSEQ multiplex PCR; TCRdb lists only in-frame clones, some missing. V, J and clone size are taken as reported in that table, and D and trimming were inferred from the DNA itself. The sample gives about 40,000 clones, roughly 80% of which show up once; roughly 2.6% is in the top ten. This TCR derives from a woman aged 55-69 years with acute or convalescent COVID-19. The specimen was peripheral blood. The chain is built from TRBV5-1 and TRBJ1-2, with no clear D. DNA of the CDR3: TGCGCCAGCAGCTTGGATTTGGGAGGGAGTGGCTACACCTTC. It codes for CASSLDLGGSGYTF.